This T cell receptor (beta chain) was retrieved from a study of T-cell memory formation after mild COVID-19. TCRdb re-called the 5' RACE reads through MiXCR, storing one row per CDR3 protein. The sample yields a few hundred thousand distinct CDR3 sequences, roughly 19% seen once. Only a few counts were recorded for this clonotype. Sequencing was carried out using PBMCs or a T cell subset sorted from them (not recorded which). The source of this sequence is a man between 18 and 35 years old who had mild COVID-19 (a few samples of this study predate the infection). Cell type and time point are not known.

The CDR3 nucleotides are TGCAGTGCTAGAGATCAAGGCAGGGGGCTTGAGACCCAGTACTTC. It codes for CSARDQGRGLETQYF. This chain joins TRBV20-1 and TRBJ2-5; 8 nucleotides align to TRBD1. Germline V gene lookup returns CDR1 DFQATT and CDR2 SNEGSKA (reference sequence). The trim removed 0 bases at V and 5 bases at J, leaving 8 bases unmatched. The CDR3 sequence is 15 residues long.